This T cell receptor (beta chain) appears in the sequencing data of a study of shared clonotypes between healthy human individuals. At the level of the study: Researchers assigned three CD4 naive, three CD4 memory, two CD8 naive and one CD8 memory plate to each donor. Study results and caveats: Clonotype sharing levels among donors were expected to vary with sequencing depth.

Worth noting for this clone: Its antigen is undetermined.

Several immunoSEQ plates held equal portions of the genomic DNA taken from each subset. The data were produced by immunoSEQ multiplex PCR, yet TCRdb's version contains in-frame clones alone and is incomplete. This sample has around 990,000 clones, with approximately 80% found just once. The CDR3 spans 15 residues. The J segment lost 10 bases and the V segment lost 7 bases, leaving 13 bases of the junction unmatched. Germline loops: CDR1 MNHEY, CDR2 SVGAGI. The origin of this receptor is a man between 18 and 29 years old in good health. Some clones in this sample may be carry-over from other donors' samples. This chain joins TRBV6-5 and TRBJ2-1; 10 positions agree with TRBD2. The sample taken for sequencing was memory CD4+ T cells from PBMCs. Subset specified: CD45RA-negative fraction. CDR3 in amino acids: CASTLGASGSGEQFF. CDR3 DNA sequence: TGTGCCAGCACCCTAGGGGCTAGCGGGAGCGGCGAGCAGTTCTTC.